This record looks at one T cell receptor (beta chain) sequence and its context. Its antigen is still unknown. Individually, cDNA molecules had unique molecular identifiers attached to them. One entry per CDR3 protein, called by TCRdb with MiXCR from the 5' RACE reads. This table holds about 77,000 distinct CDR3 sequences, around 5% found once. The CDR3 is 14 amino acids. The V and J ends lost 3 bases and 2 bases, in that order; junction bases with no gene match: 3. CDR1 is SGHRS and CDR2 is YFSETQ in the germline V gene. The sample is drawn from a study of early T cells in non-severe SARS-CoV-2 infection. Turning to the study itself: Unpaired chains resulted from sequencing bulk RNA of unsorted whole blood.

Study-level points and caveats: Sequences matched to VDJdb favored anti-spike CD8 responses, while private and CD4 specificities were missed.

This clonotype was obtained from an adult who was a healthcare worker with PCR-confirmed SARS-CoV-2 infection or an uninfected control (not recorded which). The material sequenced was whole blood, taken at baseline. V is TRBV5-1 and J is TRBJ2-5; 8 nucleotides match TRBD1. DNA for the CDR3: TGCGCCAGCAGCTGGACAGGGCCGCAAGAGACCCAGTACTTC. Encoded protein: CASSWTGPQETQYF. The full variable domain, with the rest looked up from reference TRBV5-1 and TRBJ2-5, is KAGVTQTPRYLIKTRGQQVTLSCSPISGHRSVSWYQQTPGQGLQFLFEYFSETQRNKGNFPGRFSGRQFSNSRSEMNVSTLELGDSALYLCASSWTGPQETQYFGPGTRLLVL.